This is a list of T cell receptor beta chains from one sample in a study of long-term antiretroviral therapy in people with HIV. Method: immunoSEQ multiplex PCR; TCRdb's copy keeps in-frame clones and lacks some. The sample consists of almost 30,000 clones, 85% to 90% of them appearing once. Here the sequenced sample was unsorted PBMCs, taken 3.2 years before starting antiretroviral therapy. The receptor set was obtained from a man in his forties or fifties with HIV. Both conserved end residues are part of each CDR3. D genes are given only for firm matches. Part of the rows lack a size; the others show once, few, many or a class for expanded clones.

len	v_gene	abundance	d_gene	j_gene	CDR3aa	CDR3nt
13	TRBV4-3	-	-	TRBJ2-1	CASSQRRAFEQFF	TGCGCCAGCAGCCAAAGAAGAGCTTTTGAGCAGTTCTTC
14	TRBV5-1	-	-	TRBJ1-1	CASNLGQQDTEAFF	TGCGCCAGCAACCTGGGGCAGCAGGACACTGAAGCTTTCTTT
19	TRBV29-1	-	TRBD2	TRBJ2-2	CSVEVVLAGVPSNRGELFF	TGCAGCGTTGAAGTAGTGCTAGCGGGAGTCCCCTCCAACCGGGGGGAGCTGTTTTTT
15	TRBV19	-	-	TRBJ2-3	CATSEDGVISDTQYF	TGTGCCACTTCCGAGGACGGGGTAATATCAGATACGCAGTATTTT
15	TRBV28	-	-	TRBJ1-4	CASSSFGTANEKLFF	TGTGCCAGCAGTTCGTTTGGCACTGCTAATGAAAAACTGTTTTTT
16	TRBV19	-	TRBD2	TRBJ2-1	CASSRLAGGTYNEQFF	TGTGCCAGTAGTAGACTAGCGGGAGGGACCTACAATGAGCAGTTCTTC
17	TRBV5-1	-	TRBD1	TRBJ2-7	CASSARTGGLTSYEQYF	TGCGCCAGCAGCGCCAGGACAGGGGGCCTTACTTCCTACGAGCAGTACTTC
15	TRBV5-1	-	TRBD2	TRBJ2-3	CASSPIAGGPDTQYF	TGCGCCAGCAGCCCGATAGCGGGAGGGCCTGATACGCAGTATTTT
10	TRBV28	-	-	TRBJ1-4	CASRAEKLFF	TGTGCCAGCAGGGCCGAAAAACTGTTTTTT
13	TRBV10-1	-	-	TRBJ2-5	CASSRGYQETQYF	TGCGCCAGCAGTCGGGGGTACCAAGAGACCCAGTACTTC
14	TRBV5-4	-	-	TRBJ2-5	CASAPGRSKETQYF	TGTGCCAGCGCGCCCGGGCGTAGTAAAGAGACCCAGTACTTC
13	TRBV6-6	-	-	TRBJ2-7	CASSYSKGYEQYF	TGTGCCAGCAGTTACTCGAAGGGCTACGAGCAGTACTTC
15	TRBV7-2	-	TRBD2	TRBJ2-5	CASSLQLAVGETQYF	TGTGCCAGCAGCTTACAACTAGCGGTCGGGGAGACCCAGTACTTC
13	TRBV28	-	-	TRBJ1-4	CASRQGYNEKLFF	TGTGCCAGCAGGCAGGGCTATAATGAAAAACTGTTTTTT
14	TRBV5-1	-	-	TRBJ1-1	CASSKEGLDTEAFF	TGCGCCAGCAGCAAAGAGGGTTTAGACACTGAAGCTTTCTTT
15	TRBV4-1	-	TRBD1	TRBJ1-2	CASSQDGTGDYGYTF	TGCGCCAGCAGCCAAGACGGGACAGGGGACTATGGCTACACCTTC
15	TRBV9	-	-	TRBJ2-1	CASSVDSGPYNEQFF	TGTGCCAGCAGCGTAGACAGCGGGCCTTACAATGAGCAGTTCTTC
14	TRBV29-1	-	TRBD2	TRBJ2-1	CSVTTSGTYNEQFF	TGCAGCGTCACCACTAGCGGCACCTACAATGAGCAGTTCTTC
16	TRBV27	-	TRBD2	TRBJ2-3	CASSSPGLAATDTQYF	TGTGCCAGCAGTAGCCCGGGACTAGCGGCAACAGATACGCAGTATTTT
13	TRBV19	-	-	TRBJ2-1	CASSISSYNEQFF	TGTGCCAGTAGTATATCCTCCTACAATGAGCAGTTCTTC
15	TRBV6-6	-	-	TRBJ1-1	CASSYPAGVGIEAFF	TGTGCCAGCAGTTACCCTGCTGGGGTGGGGATTGAAGCTTTCTTT
15	TRBV6-6	-	-	TRBJ1-6	CASNLLGTFNSPLHF	TGTGCCAGCAATCTATTAGGGACATTTAATTCACCCCTCCACTTT
13	TRBV11-1	-	-	TRBJ2-7	CASSYREMHEQYF	TGTGCCAGCAGCTACAGGGAAATGCACGAGCAGTACTTC
13	TRBV7-9	-	TRBD1	TRBJ2-3	CASSLGNRGTQYF	TGTGCCAGCAGCCTAGGGAACAGGGGTACGCAGTATTTT
15	TRBV7-2	-	TRBD1	TRBJ2-7	CASSPLGQGTDEQYF	TGTGCCAGCAGCCCCCTGGGACAGGGCACCGACGAGCAGTACTTC
14	TRBV5-1	-	-	TRBJ2-7	CASSLTGRSYEQYF	TGCGCCAGCAGCTTGACGGGCAGATCCTACGAGCAGTACTTC
14	TRBV11-2	-	TRBD1	TRBJ1-3	CASRRGQDRNTIYF	TGTGCCAGCAGGAGAGGACAGGACCGGAACACCATATATTTT
15	TRBV6-6	-	TRBD2	TRBJ2-3	CASSSLRDYTDTQYF	TGTGCCAGCAGTTCGCTCCGGGACTACACAGATACGCAGTATTTT
10	TRBV10-1	-	-	TRBJ1-3	CASPGNTIYF	TGCGCCAGTCCGGGAAACACCATATATTTT
14	TRBV27	once	-	TRBJ1-6	CASSFGLGNSPLHF	TGTGCCAGCAGTTTCGGGCTTGGGAATTCACCCCTCCACTTT
14	TRBV19	-	TRBD2	TRBJ2-2	CASITSGRTGELFF	TGTGCCAGTATTACTAGCGGGAGGACCGGGGAGCTGTTTTTT
13	TRBV7-9	-	-	TRBJ2-7	CASSLQQTYEQYF	TGTGCCAGCAGCTTACAACAGACCTACGAGCAGTACTTC
13	TRBV5-1	-	-	TRBJ2-2	CASSLGPTGELFF	TGCGCCAGCAGCTTGGGACCCACCGGGGAGCTGTTTTTT
14	TRBV6-1	-	-	TRBJ2-7	CASSEALGTYEQYF	TGTGCCAGCAGTGAAGCGCTAGGAACCTACGAGCAGTACTTC
16	TRBV7-3	-	-	TRBJ2-2	CASSLGEGRSRGELFF	TGTGCCAGCAGCCTCGGTGAGGGACGCAGTCGCGGGGAGCTGTTTTTT
14	TRBV10-3	-	TRBD2	TRBJ2-5	CAISQGLAEETQYF	TGTGCCATCAGCCAGGGACTAGCGGAAGAGACCCAGTACTTC
15	TRBV6-5	-	TRBD1	TRBJ2-1	CASSYSRGPYNEQFF	TGTGCCAGCAGTTACTCCAGGGGGCCCTACAATGAGCAGTTCTTC
13	TRBV5-1	-	-	TRBJ1-1	CASSSSSATEAFF	TGCGCCAGCAGTAGCTCGTCCGCCACTGAAGCTTTCTTT
13	TRBV2	-	TRBD1	TRBJ1-6	CASNGQGASPLHF	TGTGCCAGCAATGGACAGGGGGCTTCACCCCTCCACTTT
16	TRBV10-3	once	-	TRBJ1-3	CAISEYTGGSGNTIYF	TGTGCCATCAGTGAATACACAGGAGGTTCTGGAAACACCATATATTTT
16	TRBV5-1	-	-	TRBJ1-4	CASSLNYGARGEKLFF	TGCGCCAGCAGCTTGAACTACGGGGCGAGAGGAGAAAAACTGTTTTTT
12	TRBV6-1	-	TRBD1	TRBJ1-5	CASSRTGRPQHF	TGTGCCAGCAGCAGGACAGGGAGGCCCCAGCATTTT
14	TRBV4-1	-	-	TRBJ2-7	CASSQGSPAYEQYF	TGCGCCAGCAGCCAGGGGTCCCCCGCCTACGAGCAGTACTTC
14	TRBV11-3	-	-	TRBJ2-2	CASSFAAQGGELFF	TGTGCCAGCAGCTTCGCAGCGCAGGGCGGGGAGCTGTTTTTT
15	TRBV28	-	-	TRBJ2-5	CASSLFTGSYETQYF	TGTGCCAGCAGTTTATTCACGGGGAGTTATGAGACCCAGTACTTC
18	TRBV28	-	-	TRBJ1-5	CASSSGLGQVYSNQPQHF	TGTGCCAGCAGTTCCGGCCTAGGGCAGGTTTATAGCAATCAGCCCCAGCATTTT
17	TRBV9	-	TRBD1	TRBJ2-7	CASSSTATGGSMYEQYF	TGTGCCAGCAGCTCGACTGCGACAGGGGGCTCGATGTACGAGCAGTACTTC
15	TRBV23-1	-	TRBD2	TRBJ2-5	CASPQGLAAPGDQYF	TGCGCCAGCCCTCAGGGACTAGCGGCCCCGGGGGACCAGTACTTC
11	TRBV20-1	-	-	TRBJ2-7	CSASLLYEQYF	TGCAGTGCTAGCCTTTTATACGAGCAGTACTTC
12	TRBV29-1	-	TRBD1	TRBJ1-5	CSVGTGNQPQHF	TGCAGCGTCGGGACAGGCAATCAGCCCCAGCATTTT
17	TRBV2	-	TRBD2	TRBJ2-6	CASSGTSGSSGANVLTF	TGTGCCAGCAGTGGTACTAGCGGGAGTTCTGGGGCCAACGTCCTGACTTTC
13	TRBV18	-	-	TRBJ1-2	CASSPPRNYGYTF	TGTGCCAGCTCACCACCGCGGAACTATGGCTACACCTTC
11	TRBV2	few	-	TRBJ2-2	CASRGSGELFF	TGTGCCAGCAGGGGTAGCGGGGAGCTGTTTTTT
12	TRBV27	-	-	TRBJ1-2	CASSHGLYGYTF	TGTGCCAGCAGCCACGGGCTCTATGGCTACACCTTC
15	TRBV7-9	-	-	TRBJ1-1	CASSLAWDPNTEAFF	TGTGCCAGCAGCTTAGCGTGGGACCCCAACACTGAAGCTTTCTTT
13	TRBV7-2	-	-	TRBJ1-2	CASSSQGIRGYTF	TGTGCCAGCAGCTCCCAAGGAATTCGTGGCTACACCTTC
16	TRBV7-9	-	-	TRBJ1-4	CASSSPRSDGREKLFF	TGTGCCAGCAGTTCCCCTCGCTCGGACGGTCGGGAAAAACTGTTTTTT
14	TRBV6-7	-	-	TRBJ2-3	CASSSFWERDTQYF	TGTGCCAGCAGTTCGTTCTGGGAGAGAGATACGCAGTATTTT
15	TRBV18	-	-	TRBJ2-7	CASSPRSGQLGEQYF	TGTGCCAGCTCACCACGATCCGGGCAGTTAGGCGAGCAGTACTTC
13	TRBV18	-	TRBD1	TRBJ1-2	CASSPDREDGYTF	TGTGCCAGCTCACCGGACAGGGAGGATGGCTACACCTTC